This record concerns one T cell receptor beta chain sequence. A much larger clone lies one base from this, so it may be a read error. The data stem from a study of T cells in Graves' hyperthyroidism and ophthalmopathy. The study based diagnoses on clinical symptoms, serum thyroxine and TRAb, thyroid ultrasound and orbital computed tomography. CDR1 MNHEY and CDR2 SMNVEV come from the germline V gene (reference sequence). This CDR3 contains 13 residues. The CDR3 regions of TCR beta were amplified from RNA transcripts. TCR CDR3 regions were first amplified by RT-PCR with HTBI primers. TCRdb redid the calling of the multiplex PCR reads with MiXCR, one entry per CDR3 protein. The repertoire holds about 300,000 distinct CDR3 sequences, with about 15% as singletons.

The receptor's source is a man younger than 45 with Graves' hyperthyroidism. The chain combines TRBV27 with TRBJ2-7; possibly TRBD1 for D (5 bases). The source material was blood. The DNA for the CDR3 is TGTGCCAACAGTTACAGGTGGTCCTACGAGCAGTACTTC. Residues: CANSYRWSYEQYF.